A selection of T cell receptor beta chains follows, all from one sample in a study of blood T cells in healthy people across ages. Via MiXCR, TCRdb re-called the 5' RACE reads, giving one row per CDR3 protein. This table holds around 1,900,000 distinct CDR3 sequences, approximately 39% found once. Sequencing was performed on blood. The receptors were sampled from a human donor in good health. CDR3s include the opening cysteine and the closing phenylalanine or tryptophan. A D gene is named only where the DNA matches it firmly.

V,J,D,DNA,CDR3
TRBV7-2,TRBJ2-3,.,TGTGCCAGCAGCCAGTCGGCCCCCTCGACGCAGTATTTT,CASSQSAPSTQYF
TRBV4-3,TRBJ1-6,.,TGCGCCAGCAGCCAAGAAGTCATGGGGGGGACCTATAATTCACCCCTCCACTTT,CASSQEVMGGTYNSPLHF
TRBV12-3/TRBV12-4,TRBJ1-5,TRBD1,TGTGCCAGCAGTTTTGAGGGATTGGGACAGGGGAATCCTGGGAGAAATCAGCCCCAGCATTTT,CASSFEGLGQGNPGRNQPQHF
TRBV28,TRBJ2-5,.,TGTGCCAGCAGTCCTTTTAGTAAAGAGACCCAGTACTTC,CASSPFSKETQYF
TRBV5-1,TRBJ2-4,.,TGCGCCAGCAGCTTCGAAGCCAGAAACATTCAGTACTTC,CASSFEARNIQYF
TRBV19,TRBJ1-2,.,TGTGCCAGTAGTATTGTCCGGGGAGGCTACACCTTC,CASSIVRGGYTF
TRBV5-1,TRBJ2-1,.,TGCGCCAGCAGCTGGACCGGGACTGTCTACAATGAGCAGTTCTTC,CASSWTGTVYNEQFF
TRBV5-8,TRBJ2-7,.,TGTGCCAGCAGCTTGGGGCCGTTGGTGAACGAGCAGTACTTC,CASSLGPLVNEQYF
TRBV2,TRBJ1-4,.,TGTGCCAGCTGGTTCGCGGCTGGTAATGAAAAACTGTTTTTT,CASWFAAGNEKLFF
TRBV6-5,TRBJ1-4,.,TGTGCCAGCACGAGAAGTATTAATGAAAAACTGTTTTTT,CASTRSINEKLFF
TRBV20-1,TRBJ2-1,TRBD2,TGCAGTGCTGGGACTAGCTCCTACAATGAGCAGTTCTTC,CSAGTSSYNEQFF
TRBV5-8,TRBJ1-2,.,TGTGCCAGCAGCTTGAGACACCAAAACTATGGCTACACCTTC,CASSLRHQNYGYTF
TRBV3-1,TRBJ2-6,.,TGTGCCAGCAGCCAATGGCCTCCTGGGGCCAACGTCCTGACTTTC,CASSQWPPGANVLTF
TRBV6-5,TRBJ1-6,.,TGTGCCAGCAGTTACTTTGAGGGACGGGCTGCCCTCCACTTT,CASSYFEGRAALHF
TRBV6-5,TRBJ1-1,.,TGTGCCAGCAGTTACGTGAGGGGGGCTGAAGCTTTCTTT,CASSYVRGAEAFF
TRBV5-1,TRBJ2-1,.,TGCGCCAGCAGCTACCACCGGGACATATGGCAGTTCTTC,CASSYHRDIWQFF
TRBV6-6,TRBJ1-2,.,TGTGCCAGCACCCGCTCGTCAGCTGACTATGGCTACACCTTC,CASTRSSADYGYTF
TRBV15,TRBJ2-1,TRBD2,TGTGCCACCAGCAGAGATATTGCAGCGGGGGGCCTCCAAGAGACCCAGTTCTTC,CATSRDIAAGGLQETQFF
TRBV6-1,TRBJ1-4,.,TGTGCCAGCAGTGAAATGACACTCCGGGCAAATGAAAAACTGTTTTTT,CASSEMTLRANEKLFF
TRBV5-1,TRBJ2-1,TRBD1,TGCGCCAGCGGGACAGGACGGGGTATGAGTCCCCAGTTCTTC,CASGTGRGMSPQFF
TRBV5-1,TRBJ1-1,.,TGCGCCAGCAGCTTTCAGGACACTAACACTGAAGCTTTCTTT,CASSFQDTNTEAFF
TRBV4-2,TRBJ2-7,TRBD1,TGTGCCAGCAGCCAAGACGACAGGGGGTCCAACGAGCAGTACTTC,CASSQDDRGSNEQYF
TRBV12-3/TRBV12-4,TRBJ2-3,TRBD2,TGTGCCAGCAGCCGTCCTAGCGGGGGAGCAGATACGCAGTATTTT,CASSRPSGGADTQYF